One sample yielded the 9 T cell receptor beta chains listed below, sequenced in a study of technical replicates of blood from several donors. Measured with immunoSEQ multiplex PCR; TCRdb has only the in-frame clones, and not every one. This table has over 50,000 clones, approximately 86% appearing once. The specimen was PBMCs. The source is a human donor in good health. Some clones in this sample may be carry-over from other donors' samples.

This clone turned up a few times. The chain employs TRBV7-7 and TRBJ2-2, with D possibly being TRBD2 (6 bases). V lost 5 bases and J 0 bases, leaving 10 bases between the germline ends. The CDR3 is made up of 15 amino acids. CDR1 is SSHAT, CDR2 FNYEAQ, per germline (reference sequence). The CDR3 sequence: CASSAGLANTGELFF. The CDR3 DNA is TGTGCCAGCAGCGCGGGGCTCGCGAACACCGGGGAGCTGTTTTTT.

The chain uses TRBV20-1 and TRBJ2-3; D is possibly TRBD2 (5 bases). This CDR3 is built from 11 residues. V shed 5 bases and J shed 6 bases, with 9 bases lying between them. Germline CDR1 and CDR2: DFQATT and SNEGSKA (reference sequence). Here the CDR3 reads CSALASDTQYF. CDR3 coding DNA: TGCAGTGCTCTAGCAAGCGATACGCAGTATTTT.

CDR3 region: CASSYSGGSTDTQYF. CDR3 bases: TGTGCCAGCAGCTATAGCGGGGGGAGCACAGATACGCAGTATTTT. The chain is built from TRBV7-8 and TRBJ2-3, with 10 nucleotides matching TRBD2. V lost 4 bases and J lost 0; bases outside the gene matches: 1. Germline V CDR1 and CDR2: SGHVS, FQNEAQ. This CDR3 is built from 15 residues.

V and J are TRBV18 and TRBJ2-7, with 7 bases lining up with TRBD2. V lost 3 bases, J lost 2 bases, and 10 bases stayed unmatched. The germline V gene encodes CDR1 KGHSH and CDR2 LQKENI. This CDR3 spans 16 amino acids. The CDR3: CASSPYEAGPAYEQYF. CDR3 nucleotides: TGTGCCAGCTCACCGTACGAAGCGGGGCCTGCCTACGAGCAGTACTTC.

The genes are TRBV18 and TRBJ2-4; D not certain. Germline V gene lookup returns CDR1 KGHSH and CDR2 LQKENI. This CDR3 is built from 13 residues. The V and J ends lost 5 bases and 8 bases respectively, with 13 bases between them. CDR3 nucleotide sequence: TGTGCCAGCTCAGTCCATAAGTCGGACATTCAGTACTTC. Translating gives CASSVHKSDIQYF. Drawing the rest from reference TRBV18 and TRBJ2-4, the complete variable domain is NAGVMQNPRHLVRRRGQEARLRCSPMKGHSHVYWYRQLPEEGLKFMVYLQKENIIDESGMPKERFSAEFPKEGPSILRIQQVVRGDSAAYFCASSVHKSDIQYFGAGTRLSVL.

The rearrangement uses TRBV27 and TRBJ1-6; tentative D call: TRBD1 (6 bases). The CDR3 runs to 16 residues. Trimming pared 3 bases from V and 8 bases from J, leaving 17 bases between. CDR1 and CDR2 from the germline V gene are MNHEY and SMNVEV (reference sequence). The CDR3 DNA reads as TGTGCCAGCAGTTTCATACAGGGTCCTCTCCATTCACCCCTCCACTTT. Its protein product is CASSFIQGPLHSPLHF.

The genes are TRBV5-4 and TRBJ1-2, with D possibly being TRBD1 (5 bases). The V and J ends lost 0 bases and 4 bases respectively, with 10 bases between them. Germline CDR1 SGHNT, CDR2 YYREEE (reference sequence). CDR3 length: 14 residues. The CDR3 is CASSLDRPRYGYTF. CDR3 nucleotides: TGTGCCAGCAGCTTGGACAGGCCTCGCTATGGCTACACCTTC.

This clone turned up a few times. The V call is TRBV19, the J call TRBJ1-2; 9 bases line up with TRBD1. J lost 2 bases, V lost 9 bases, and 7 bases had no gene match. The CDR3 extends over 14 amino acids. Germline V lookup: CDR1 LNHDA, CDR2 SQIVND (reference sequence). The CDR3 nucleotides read TGTGCCAGCTCACTACAGGGGGCGAACTATGGCTACACCTTC. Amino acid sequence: CASSLQGANYGYTF.

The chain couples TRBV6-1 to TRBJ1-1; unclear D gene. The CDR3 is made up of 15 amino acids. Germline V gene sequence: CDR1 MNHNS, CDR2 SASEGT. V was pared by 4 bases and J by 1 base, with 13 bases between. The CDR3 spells CASSVSVSGNTEAFF. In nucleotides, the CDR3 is TGTGCCAGCAGTGTATCGGTCTCGGGGAACACTGAAGCTTTCTTT.